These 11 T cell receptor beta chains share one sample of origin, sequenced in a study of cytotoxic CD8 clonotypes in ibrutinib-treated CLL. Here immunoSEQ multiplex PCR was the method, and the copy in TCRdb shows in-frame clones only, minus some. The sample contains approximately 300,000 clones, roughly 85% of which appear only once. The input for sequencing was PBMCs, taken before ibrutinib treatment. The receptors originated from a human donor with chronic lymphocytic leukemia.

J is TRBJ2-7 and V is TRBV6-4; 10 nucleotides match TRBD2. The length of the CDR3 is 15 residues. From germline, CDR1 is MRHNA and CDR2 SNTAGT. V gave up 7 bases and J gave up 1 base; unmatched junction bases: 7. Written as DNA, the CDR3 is TGTGCCAGCAATACACTAGCGGGACATTCCTACGAGCAGTACTTC. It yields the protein CASNTLAGHSYEQYF.

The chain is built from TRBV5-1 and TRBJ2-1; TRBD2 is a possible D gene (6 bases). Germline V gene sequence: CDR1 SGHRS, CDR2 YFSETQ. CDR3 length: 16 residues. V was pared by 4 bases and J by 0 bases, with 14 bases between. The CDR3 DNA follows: TGCGCCAGCAGCATAAGACTAGGCAACTCCTACAATGAGCAGTTCTTC. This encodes CASSIRLGNSYNEQFF.

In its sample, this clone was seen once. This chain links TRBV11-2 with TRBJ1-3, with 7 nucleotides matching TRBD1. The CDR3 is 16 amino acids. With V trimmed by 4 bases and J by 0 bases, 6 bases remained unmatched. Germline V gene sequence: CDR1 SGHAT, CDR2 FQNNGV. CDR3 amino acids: CASSWTGLDSGNTIYF. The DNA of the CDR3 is TGTGCCAGCAGCTGGACAGGCCTCGACTCTGGAAACACCATATATTTT.

The CDR3 DNA is TGTGCCAGCAGCCGACCAGGACTGAATATTGCTTATGGCTACACCTTC. It specifies CASSRPGLNIAYGYTF. The chain recombines TRBV16 with TRBJ1-2; D unclear. The CDR3 contains 16 residues. From germline, CDR1 is KGHSY and CDR2 FQNENV. Trimming pared 4 bases from V and 5 bases from J, leaving 20 bases between. Filled out from reference TRBV16 and TRBJ1-2, the complete variable domain reads GEEVAQTPKHLVRGEGQKAKLYCAPIKGHSYVFWYQQVLKNEFKFLISFQNENVFDETGMPKERFSAKCLPNSPCSLEIQATKLEDSAVYFCASSRPGLNIAYGYTFGSGTRLTVV.

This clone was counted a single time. The CDR3 here is CASSFNFYGYTF. DNA for the CDR3: TGCGCCAGCAGCTTCAATTTCTATGGCTACACCTTC. The V and J genes are TRBV5-1 and TRBJ1-2; D gene ambiguous. CDR1 is SGHRS, CDR2 YFSETQ, per germline. V was cut by 2 bases and J by 4 bases, with 6 bases left in between. The CDR3 is 12 residues long.

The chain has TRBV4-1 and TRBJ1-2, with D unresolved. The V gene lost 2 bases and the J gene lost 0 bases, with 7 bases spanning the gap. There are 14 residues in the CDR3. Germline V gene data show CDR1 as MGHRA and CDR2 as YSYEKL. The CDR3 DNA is TGCGCCAGCAGCCAACCAGGCTCTAACTATGGCTACACCTTC. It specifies CASSQPGSNYGYTF.

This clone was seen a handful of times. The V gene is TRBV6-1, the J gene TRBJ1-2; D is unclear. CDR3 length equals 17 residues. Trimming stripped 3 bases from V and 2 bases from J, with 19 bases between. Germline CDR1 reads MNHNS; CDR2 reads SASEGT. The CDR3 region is CASSDFYSRRTNYGYTF. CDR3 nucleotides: TGTGCCAGCAGTGATTTTTACAGCCGAAGGACCAACTATGGCTACACCTTC.

The CDR3 protein is CASSDHPLQSRPDTQYF. The CDR3 bases are TGTGCCAGCAGTGATCATCCCCTTCAATCAAGGCCAGATACGCAGTATTTT. The rearrangement uses TRBV25-1 and TRBJ2-3; D not certain. Looked up from germline, CDR1 is MGHDK and CDR2 is SYGVNS. The CDR3 spans 17 residues. V was clipped by 3 bases and J by 4 bases, with 20 bases between them.

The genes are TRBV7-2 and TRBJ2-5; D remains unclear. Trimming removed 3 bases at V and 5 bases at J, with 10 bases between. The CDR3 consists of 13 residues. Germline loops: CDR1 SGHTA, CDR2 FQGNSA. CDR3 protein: CASSFPASETQYF. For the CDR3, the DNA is TGTGCCAGCAGCTTCCCCGCTTCGGAGACCCAGTACTTC.

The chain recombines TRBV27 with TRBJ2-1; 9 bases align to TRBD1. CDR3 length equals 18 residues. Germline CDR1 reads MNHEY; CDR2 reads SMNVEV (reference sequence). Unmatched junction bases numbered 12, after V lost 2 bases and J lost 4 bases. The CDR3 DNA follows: TGTGCCAGCAGTTTAGTGGGGACAGGGTTTGGGCCATACAATGAGCAGTTCTTC. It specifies CASSLVGTGFGPYNEQFF.

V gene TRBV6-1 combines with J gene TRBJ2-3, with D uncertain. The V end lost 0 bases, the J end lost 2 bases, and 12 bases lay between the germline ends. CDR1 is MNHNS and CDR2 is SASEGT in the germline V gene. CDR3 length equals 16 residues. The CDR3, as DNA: TGTGCCAGCAGTGAAGCTGGCAGTTCCTACACAGATACGCAGTATTTT. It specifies CASSEAGSSYTDTQYF.